Only a few counts were recorded for the clone carrying this TCR beta chain. Its specificity is unknown. Germline V CDR1 and CDR2: SGHRS, YFSETQ. The CDR3 is made up of 17 amino acids. Trimming took 5 bases from V and 6 from J, leaving 21 bases between them. The data stem from a study of post-analysis software for immune sequencing data. TCR beta cDNA libraries had unique molecular identifiers. Each sample of about 0.95 to 11 million input T cells yielded around 500,000 cDNA molecules, so each molecule approximated one T cell. In TCRdb, the PCR reads were re-called with MiXCR into one record per CDR3 protein. This table holds hundreds of thousands of distinct CDR3 sequences, about 27% found once. Study-level results: The normalized Chao1 diversity of multiple sclerosis patients was significantly lower than that of controls. Comparison of patients with controls showed five TRBV segments more frequent in patients, TRBV5-6, TRBV5-1 and TRBV20-1 among them.

The sequenced sample was blood. J is TRBJ1-6 and V is TRBV5-1, with a tentative D call TRBD1 (6 bases). The clonotype was recovered from a girl aged 5-17 years with multiple sclerosis. For the CDR3, the DNA is TGCGCCAGCAGGACAGGACTGGCCGGTGGCTCTAATTCACCCCTCCACTTT. This sequence encodes CASRTGLAGGSNSPLHF.